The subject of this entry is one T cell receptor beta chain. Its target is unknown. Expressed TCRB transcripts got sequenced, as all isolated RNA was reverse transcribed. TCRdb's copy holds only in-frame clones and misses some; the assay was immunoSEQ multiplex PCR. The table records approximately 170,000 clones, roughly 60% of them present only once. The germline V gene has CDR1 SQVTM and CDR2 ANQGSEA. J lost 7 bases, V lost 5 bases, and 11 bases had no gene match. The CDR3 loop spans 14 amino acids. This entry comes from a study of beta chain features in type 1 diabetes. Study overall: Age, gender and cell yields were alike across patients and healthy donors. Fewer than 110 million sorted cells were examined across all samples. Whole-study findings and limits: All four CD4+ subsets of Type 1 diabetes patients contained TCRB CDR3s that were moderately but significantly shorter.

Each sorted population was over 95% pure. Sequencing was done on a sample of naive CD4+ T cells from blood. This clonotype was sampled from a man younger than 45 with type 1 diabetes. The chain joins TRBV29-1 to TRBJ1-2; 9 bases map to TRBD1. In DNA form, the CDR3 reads TGCAGCGTTACTATACAGGGGGCTGCGGGTGGCTACACCTTC. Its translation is CSVTIQGAAGGYTF.